The source of this TCR beta chain is a study of T-cell reconstitution after alpha-beta-depleted transplantation in children. This clonotype was observed at least ten times. Its specificity is unknown. This CDR3 contains 16 residues. Germline V gives CDR1 LGHDT, CDR2 YNNKEL (reference sequence). V shed 4 bases and J shed 0 bases, with 12 bases lying between them. Molecular barcoding with unique molecular identifiers was used for the TCRbeta library. TCRdb fed the PCR reads into MiXCR, producing one record per CDR3 protein. The sample yields about 17,000 distinct CDR3 sequences, roughly 5.3% seen once. Study results and caveats: Newly produced T cells mostly provided counts and TCRbeta diversity after one year, as hyperexpanded clones declined. Surviving recipient cells, namely T cells and thymic progenitors, were the source of high day-60 TCRbeta diversity in some patients. The study reportedly traced alpha-beta T cells about two months after transplant to several hundred expanded graft clones.

This TCR came from a boy aged 10-17 years with acute lymphoblastic leukemia, due to receive a stem cell transplant. The material was PBMCs, obtained before TCRalphabeta/CD19-depleted stem cell transplant. The chain joins TRBV3-1 to TRBJ2-2; D is uncertain. The CDR3 protein is CASSLVPGANTGELFF. The CDR3 coding sequence is TGTGCCAGCAGCCTAGTGCCGGGCGCGAACACCGGGGAGCTGTTTTTT. Looking up the rest from reference TRBV3-1 and TRBJ2-2 gives the full variable domain: DTAVSQTPKYLVTQMGNDKSIKCEQNLGHDTMYWYKQDSKKFLKIMFSYNNKELIINETVPNRFSPKSPDKAHLNLHINSLELGDSAVYFCASSLVPGANTGELFFGEGSRLTVL.